A single sample is the source of the 11 T cell receptor beta chains below, sequenced in a study of T cell repertoires in cytomegalovirus infection. TCRdb reprocessed the reads via MiXCR and lists one record per CDR3 protein. Among about 260,000 distinct CDR3 sequences, roughly an eighth were seen once, and the ten largest hold about 10%. The source material was PBMCs. Receptors were obtained from a human donor in good health (CMV status not recorded). Some clones in this sample may be carry-over from other donors' samples.

This clonotype was recorded a few times. The chain carries TRBV27 and TRBJ2-3, with 9 bases fitting TRBD2. Trimming removed 3 bases from V and 0 bases from J; junction bases left unmatched: 10. Germline V gives CDR1 MNHEY, CDR2 SMNVEV (reference sequence). This CDR3 comprises 18 residues. The CDR3 sequence is CASSFDLRLAGSTDTQYF. The CDR3 DNA reads as TGTGCCAGCAGTTTCGATCTGAGGCTAGCGGGGAGCACAGATACGCAGTATTTT.

CDR3 in amino acids: CASSLDTTGLYEQYF. The CDR3, as DNA: TGTGCCAGCAGCTTAGATACGACGGGCCTCTACGAGCAGTACTTC. J is TRBJ2-7 and V is TRBV11-1; unclear D gene. The germline gives CDR1 SGHAT, CDR2 FQDESV (reference sequence). The V gene lost 1 base and the J gene lost 3 bases, with 13 bases spanning the gap. The CDR3 runs to 15 residues.

CDR3 protein: CASSPPEGQGRHQPQHF. In DNA form, the CDR3 reads TGTGCCAGCTCACCACCGGAAGGACAGGGGCGCCATCAGCCCCAGCATTTT. The V call is TRBV18, the J call TRBJ1-5, with 9 bases matching TRBD1. The germline V gene has CDR1 KGHSH and CDR2 LQKENI. The CDR3 contains 17 residues. Unmatched junction bases numbered 8, after V lost 0 bases and J lost 5 bases.

Many counts were recorded for this clonotype. The chain employs TRBV7-2 and TRBJ2-3; no firm D call. V lost 0 bases to trimming and J lost 1 base, with 8 bases between them. There are 15 residues in the CDR3. CDR1 is SGHTA and CDR2 is FQGNSA in the germline V gene. The CDR3 DNA reads as TGTGCCAGCAGCTTAGCCGCCGTCGGCACAGATACGCAGTATTTT. Amino acid sequence: CASSLAAVGTDTQYF.

This clonotype was detected ten times or more. The chain combines TRBV27 with TRBJ2-7; possibly TRBD2 for D (6 bases). The germline gives CDR1 MNHEY, CDR2 SMNVEV (reference sequence). With 4 bases removed from V and 1 base from J, the gap between germline ends came to 14 bases. The CDR3 covers 15 residues. The CDR3 loop reads CASSSKPGLSYEQYF. The CDR3 coding sequence is TGTGCCAGCAGTTCAAAACCGGGACTTTCCTACGAGCAGTACTTC.

This clonotype was recorded many times. This chain links TRBV7-2 with TRBJ2-7; 10 nucleotides line up with TRBD2. Trimming took 2 bases from V and 4 from J; bases not matched to a gene: 11. The CDR3 loop spans 17 amino acids. The germline CDR1 and CDR2 sequences are SGHTA and FQGNSA. CDR3 in amino acids: CASSLIPLAGARYEQYF. Written as DNA, the CDR3 is TGTGCCAGCAGCTTAATCCCTCTAGCGGGAGCTAGGTACGAGCAGTACTTC.

This clonotype came up a few times. The chain is built from TRBV4-3 and TRBJ2-3; TRBD2 is a possible D gene (10 bases). Germline CDR1 is LGHNA and CDR2 is YSLEER. V was clipped by 4 bases and J by 4 bases, with 18 bases between them. The CDR3 covers 16 residues. CDR3 loop: CASSPTSGTGSDTQYF. The CDR3 nucleotides are TGCGCCAGCAGCCCCACTAGCGGGACAGGGTCAGATACGCAGTATTTT.

J is TRBJ1-5 and V is TRBV5-6, with TRBD1 identical over 7 bases. The CDR3 extends over 15 amino acids. The ends lost 2 bases at V and 1 base at J; junction bases unmatched: 3. Looked up from germline, CDR1 is SGHDT and CDR2 is YYEEEE. The CDR3 DNA reads TGTGCCAGCAGCTTCAGGGGGGCCAGCAATCAGCCCCAGCATTTT. This encodes CASSFRGASNQPQHF.

In this sample, this clonotype turned up many times. The chain couples TRBV28 to TRBJ1-2; D is uncertain. Between the trimmed V and J ends, which lost 2 bases and 2 bases, there was a span of 9 bases. This CDR3 is built from 14 residues. CDR1 MDHEN and CDR2 SYDVKM come from the germline V gene. The CDR3 spells CASSLNGRNYGYTF. The DNA for the CDR3 is TGTGCCAGCAGTTTAAACGGCCGAAACTATGGCTACACCTTC.

This clonotype appeared many times. J is TRBJ1-1 and V is TRBV7-8; 11 positions agree with TRBD1. This CDR3 region has 14 residues. Per the germline V gene, CDR1 is SGHVS and CDR2 is FQNEAQ. With V trimmed by 2 bases and J by 11 bases, 7 bases remained unmatched. Here the CDR3 reads CASSLSGDRGRAFF. The CDR3 nucleotides read TGTGCCAGCAGCTTAAGTGGGGACAGGGGGAGGGCTTTCTTT.

The rearrangement uses TRBV14 and TRBJ2-3, with a possible D match to TRBD1 (5 bases). In germline, CDR1 is SGHDN, CDR2 FVKESK. The CDR3 runs to 14 residues. Trimming removed 5 bases from V and 6 bases from J, with 15 bases in between. DNA of the CDR3: TGTGCCAGCAGCTACAGGTCTTTCGAGGATACGCAGTATTTT. Translation: CASSYRSFEDTQYF. Full variable domain (remainder filled in from reference TRBV14 and TRBJ2-3): EAGVTQFPSHSVIEKGQTVTLRCDPISGHDNLYWYRRVMGKEIKFLLHFVKESKQDESGMPNNRFLAERTGGTYSTLKVQPAELEDSGVYFCASSYRSFEDTQYFGPGTRLTVL.